Sequencing of this T cell receptor (beta chain) was carried out in a study of blood T cell repertoires in COVID-19. Study at large: Sites in the United States, Italy and Spain provided acute and convalescent COVID-19 samples. PBMCs, B-cell-depleted T cells, or T cells were the source of the cDNA or gDNA that made up the material.

The CDR3 runs to 15 residues. The ends lost 4 bases at V and 9 bases at J; junction bases unmatched: 9. Germline lookup yields CDR1 MDHEN and CDR2 SYDVKM. Original analysis: Amplifying reference gene primers gave estimates of nucleated cell counts. The assay was immunoSEQ multiplex PCR, and TCRdb's table has in-frame clones only and misses some. For V, J and clone size, that table is used; D and trimming come from the DNA. This sample has about 150,000 clones, with around 81% found just once. The sequenced material came from peripheral blood. The TCR comes from a woman in her fifties or sixties with acute or convalescent COVID-19. This sequence joins TRBV28 and TRBJ1-6, with 7 bases matching TRBD1. DNA of the CDR3: TGTGCCAGCAGTTGGGCTGACAGGGAAGGTTCACCCCTCCACTTT. Its translation: CASSWADREGSPLHF.